These T cell receptor beta chains were read from a single sample in a study of CD8 T cells in Susac syndrome. TCRdb redid the calling of the immunoSEQ multiplex PCR reads with MiXCR, one entry per CDR3 protein. The sample holds 150,000 to 200,000 distinct CDR3 sequences, approximately 94% seen once. The specimen was CD4+ T cells from PBMCs. The receptors originated from a human donor with multiple sclerosis. CDR3s include the opening cysteine and the closing phenylalanine or tryptophan. D genes are given only for firm matches. The size of a clone is reported for some rows only, either as once, few or many, or as a class for expanded clones.

TRBJ2-7 NA TRBV27 NA 13 TGTGCCAGCAGTTTAGAGGGACCCTACGAGCAGTACTTC CASSLEGPYEQYF
TRBJ2-7 NA TRBV7-6 NA 14 TGTGCCAGCAGCCCGGGGAGGGGGCCCTACGAGCAGTACTTC CASSPGRGPYEQYF
TRBJ1-1 NA TRBV10-3 NA 12 TGTGCCATTGCGGCGGGGGTGACTGAAGCTTTCTTT CAIAAGVTEAFF
TRBJ1-2 NA TRBV20-1 TRBD1 15 TGCAGTGCTAGAGATATAATGGGACAGCGATATGGCTACACCTTC CSARDIMGQRYGYTF
TRBJ2-7 NA TRBV20-1 NA 14 TGCAGTGCTAGAGGCCCCGGGGTCGGGTACGAGCAGTACTTC CSARGPGVGYEQYF
TRBJ2-1 NA TRBV7-2 NA 14 TGTGCCAGCACGCCGACTAGCTCCTACAATGAGCAGTTCTTC CASTPTSSYNEQFF
TRBJ2-5 NA TRBV20-1 TRBD2 14 TGCAGTGCCATGCCGGGACTAGCGGCAGAGACCCAGTACTTC CSAMPGLAAETQYF
TRBJ2-3 NA TRBV2 NA 12 TGTGCCAGCAACTATCACACAGATACGCAGTATTTT CASNYHTDTQYF
TRBJ1-5 NA TRBV18 TRBD1 14 TGTGCCAGCTCATGGACAGGGCAGGAACAGCCCCAGCATTTT CASSWTGQEQPQHF
TRBJ1-1 NA TRBV30 NA 13 TGTGCCTGGAGTTCCCCGGCGGACACTGAAGCTTTCTTT CAWSSPADTEAFF
TRBJ2-2 NA TRBV2 NA 15 TGTGCCCTTTCGGGGCCTGGACGGAGTACCGGGGGGCTGTTTTTT CALSGPGRSTGGLFF
TRBJ2-3 NA TRBV11-2 NA 13 TGTGCCAGCAGCTTAGACCAAGGATATACGCAGTATTTT CASSLDQGYTQYF
TRBJ2-3 NA TRBV4-1 NA 19 TGCGCCAGCAGCCACCCACCCTTCAACCTAAAGCCTAGCACAGATACGCAGTATTTT CASSHPPFNLKPSTDTQYF
TRBJ2-4 once TRBV5-1 NA 16 TGCGCCAGCAGCTTGGGTGGTGGTCTAGCCAAAAACATTCAGTACTTC CASSLGGGLAKNIQYF
TRBJ2-1 NA TRBV24-1 TRBD2 18 TGTGCCACCACCATCAGGAGTCCTCCGGGACTAGCGTTCAATGAGCAGTTCTTC CATTIRSPPGLAFNEQFF
TRBJ2-2 NA TRBV28 TRBD1 18 TGTGCCAGCAGATCGCCCTATTACGGGACAGTCGACACCGGGGAGCTGTTTTTT CASRSPYYGTVDTGELFF
TRBJ1-3 NA TRBV6-5 NA 15 TGTGCCAGCAGTTACTCGGCCGACTCTGGAAACACCATATATTTT CASSYSADSGNTIYF
TRBJ1-5 NA TRBV20-1 NA 12 TGCAGTGCGTTTCGTAAGGGACAGCCCCAGCATTTT CSAFRKGQPQHF
TRBJ2-1 NA TRBV4-3 NA 15 TGCGCCAGCAGCCAAGAGGTCGACTCCTACAATGAGCAGTTCTTC CASSQEVDSYNEQFF
TRBJ1-6 NA TRBV27 NA 16 TGTGCCAGCACCCCACCTCGAGGGAGACGGGATTCACCCCTCCACTTT CASTPPRGRRDSPLHF
TRBJ2-7 NA TRBV19 NA 14 TGTGCCAGTAGTAAGGACAGAGGAACCTACGAGCAGTACTTC CASSKDRGTYEQYF
TRBJ1-2 NA TRBV18 NA 14 TGTGCCAGCTCACCACTTGCAGTTAACTATGGCTACACCTTC CASSPLAVNYGYTF
TRBJ2-5 NA TRBV20-1 TRBD2 15 TGCAGTGCTAGAGAACCAGCGGGGGGGCAAGAGACCCAGTACTTC CSAREPAGGQETQYF
TRBJ2-7 NA TRBV14 NA 14 TGTGCCAGCACCCCGAGTGGGGTGAGCTACGAGCAGTACTTC CASTPSGVSYEQYF
TRBJ1-3 NA TRBV4-3 TRBD1 17 TGCGCCAGCAGCCAAGATTGGGAGGGGGCGGGCGGAAACACCATATATTTT CASSQDWEGAGGNTIYF
TRBJ2-5 NA TRBV7-2 TRBD2 13 TGTGCCAGCAGCCAGCGGGGCCAAGAGACCCAGTACTTC CASSQRGQETQYF
TRBJ2-1 NA TRBV10-3 TRBD1 15 TGTGCCATCAGAGGCTGGACAGGGGAGACCAATGAGCAGTTCTTC CAIRGWTGETNEQFF
TRBJ1-1 NA TRBV11-3 NA 14 TGTGCCAGCAGCTTAGGGAGGATGAACACTGAAGCTTTCTTT CASSLGRMNTEAFF
TRBJ2-3 NA TRBV28 NA 14 TGTGCCAGCAGTTTAGGCCCTTACACAGATACGCAGTATTTT CASSLGPYTDTQYF
TRBJ2-5 NA TRBV19 NA 15 TGTGCCAGTAGGGGTACGGGGGCGGTGGAAGAGACCCAGTACTTC CASRGTGAVEETQYF